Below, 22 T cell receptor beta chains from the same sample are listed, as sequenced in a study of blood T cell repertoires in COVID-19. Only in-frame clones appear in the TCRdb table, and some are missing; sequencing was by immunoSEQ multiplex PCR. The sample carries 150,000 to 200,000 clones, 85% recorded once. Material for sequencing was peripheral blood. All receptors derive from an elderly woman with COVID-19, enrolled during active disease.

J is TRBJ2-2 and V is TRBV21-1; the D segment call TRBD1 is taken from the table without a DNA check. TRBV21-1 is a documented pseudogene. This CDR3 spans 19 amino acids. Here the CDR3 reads CASSKCWTRHTRNTGELFF. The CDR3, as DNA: TGTGCCAGCAGCAAATGTTGGACACGGCACACCCGGAACACCGGGGAGCTGTTTTTT.

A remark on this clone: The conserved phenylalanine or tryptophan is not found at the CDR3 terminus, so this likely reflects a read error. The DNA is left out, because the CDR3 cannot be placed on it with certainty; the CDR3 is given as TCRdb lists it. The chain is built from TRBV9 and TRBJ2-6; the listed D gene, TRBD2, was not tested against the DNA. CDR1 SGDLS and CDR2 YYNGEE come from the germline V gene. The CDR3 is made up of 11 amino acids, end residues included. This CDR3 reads CASSVESPYSE.

DNA of the CDR3: TGTGCCAGCTCACCATTCCCGGGAGGTGAGCAGTTCTTC. Translated: CASSPFPGGEQFF. The V gene is TRBV18, the J gene TRBJ2-1, with TRBD2 matching 7 bases. Germline V lookup: CDR1 KGHSH, CDR2 LQKENI. The CDR3 loop spans 13 amino acids. The J segment lost 9 bases and the V segment lost 2 bases, leaving 4 bases of the junction unmatched.

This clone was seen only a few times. The CDR3 DNA follows: TGTGCCAGCTCACCCTTCGAGACAGGGGGCACAGATACGCAGTATTTT. Residues: CASSPFETGGTDTQYF. The chain has TRBV18 and TRBJ2-3, with 8 nucleotides matching TRBD1. Trimming removed 3 bases from V and 1 base from J; junction bases left unmatched: 6. The germline V gene encodes CDR1 KGHSH and CDR2 LQKENI. CDR3 length: 16 amino acids.

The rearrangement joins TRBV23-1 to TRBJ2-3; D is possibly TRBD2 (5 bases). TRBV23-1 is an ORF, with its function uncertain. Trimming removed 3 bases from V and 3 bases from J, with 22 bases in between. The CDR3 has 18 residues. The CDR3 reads CASSHSRSPTGWTDTQYF. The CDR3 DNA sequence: TGCGCCAGCAGTCATTCTCGAAGCCCCACGGGGTGGACAGATACGCAGTATTTT.

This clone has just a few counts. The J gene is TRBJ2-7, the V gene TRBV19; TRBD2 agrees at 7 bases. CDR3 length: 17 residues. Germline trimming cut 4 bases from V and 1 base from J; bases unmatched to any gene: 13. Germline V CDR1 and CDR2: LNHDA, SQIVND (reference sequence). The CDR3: CASSTLSGAGESYEQYF. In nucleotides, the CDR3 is TGTGCCAGTAGTACCCTCTCCGGGGCGGGAGAGTCCTACGAGCAGTACTTC.

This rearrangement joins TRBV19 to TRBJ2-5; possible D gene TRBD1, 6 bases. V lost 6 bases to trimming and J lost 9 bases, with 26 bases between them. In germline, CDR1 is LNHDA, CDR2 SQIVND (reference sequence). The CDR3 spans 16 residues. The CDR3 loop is CASSTYPGLGSGAQYF. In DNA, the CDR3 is TGTGCCAGTAGCACATACCCTGGGTTGGGGTCAGGGGCCCAGTACTTC.

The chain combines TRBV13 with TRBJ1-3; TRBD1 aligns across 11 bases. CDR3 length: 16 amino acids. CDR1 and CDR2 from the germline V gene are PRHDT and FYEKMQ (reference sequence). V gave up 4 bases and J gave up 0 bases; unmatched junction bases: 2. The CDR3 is CASSWTGGVSGNTIYF. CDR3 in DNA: TGTGCCAGCAGCTGGACAGGGGGCGTCTCTGGAAACACCATATATTTT.

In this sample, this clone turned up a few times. The CDR3 bases are TGTGCCAGCAGCGCGGGGACAACCTACGAGCAGTACTTC. Amino acid sequence: CASSAGTTYEQYF. The chain has TRBV9 and TRBJ2-7, with D possibly matching TRBD1 (6 bases). Trimming shortened V by 3 bases and J by 2 bases, and 9 bases separated the two germline ends. Germline lookup yields CDR1 SGDLS and CDR2 YYNGEE. The CDR3 runs to 13 residues. Filled out from reference TRBV9 and TRBJ2-7, the complete variable domain reads DSGVTQTPKHLITATGQRVTLRCSPRSGDLSVYWYQQSLDQGLQFLIQYYNGEERAKGNILERFSAQQFPDLHSELNLSSLELGDSALYFCASSAGTTYEQYFGPGTRLTVT.

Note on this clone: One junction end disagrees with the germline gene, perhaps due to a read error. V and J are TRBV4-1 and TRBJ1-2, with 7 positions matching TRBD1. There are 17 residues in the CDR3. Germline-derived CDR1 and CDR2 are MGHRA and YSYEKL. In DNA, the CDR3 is TGCACCAGCAGCCAAGAATCTGGACAGGCTAACTACTATGGCTACACCTTC. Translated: CTSSQESGQANYYGYTF.

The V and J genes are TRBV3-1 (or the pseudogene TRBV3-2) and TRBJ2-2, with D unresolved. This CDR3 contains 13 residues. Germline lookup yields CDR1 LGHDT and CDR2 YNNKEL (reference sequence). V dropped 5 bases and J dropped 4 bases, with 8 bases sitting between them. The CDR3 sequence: CASSFSRTGELFF. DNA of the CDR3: TGTGCCAGCAGCTTCTCTCGCACCGGGGAGCTGTTTTTT.

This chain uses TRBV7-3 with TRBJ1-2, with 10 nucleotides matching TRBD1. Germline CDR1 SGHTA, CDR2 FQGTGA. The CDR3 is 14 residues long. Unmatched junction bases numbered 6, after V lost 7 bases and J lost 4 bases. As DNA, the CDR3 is TGTGCCAGCAAACCAGACAGGGGGCCCTATGGCTACACCTTC. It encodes CASKPDRGPYGYTF.

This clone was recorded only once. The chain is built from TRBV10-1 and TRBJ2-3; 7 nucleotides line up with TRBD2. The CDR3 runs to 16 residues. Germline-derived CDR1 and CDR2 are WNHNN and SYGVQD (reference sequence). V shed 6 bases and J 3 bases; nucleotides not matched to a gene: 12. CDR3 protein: CASRTFSGPETDTQYF. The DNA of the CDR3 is TGCGCCAGCAGAACCTTTAGCGGGCCGGAGACAGATACGCAGTATTTT.

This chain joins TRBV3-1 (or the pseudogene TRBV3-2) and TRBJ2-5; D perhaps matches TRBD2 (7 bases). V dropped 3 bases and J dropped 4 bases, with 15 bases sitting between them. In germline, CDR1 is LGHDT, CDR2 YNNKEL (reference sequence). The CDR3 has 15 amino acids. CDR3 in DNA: TGTGCCAGCAGCCAGGGGGGGGCCTCCCTAGAGACCCAGTACTTC. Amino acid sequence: CASSQGGASLETQYF.

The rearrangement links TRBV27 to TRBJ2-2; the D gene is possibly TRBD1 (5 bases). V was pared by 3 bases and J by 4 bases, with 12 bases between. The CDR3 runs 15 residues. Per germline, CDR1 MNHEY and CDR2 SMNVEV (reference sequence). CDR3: CASSFDRPVTGELFF. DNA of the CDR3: TGTGCCAGCAGTTTTGACAGACCGGTCACCGGGGAGCTGTTTTTT.

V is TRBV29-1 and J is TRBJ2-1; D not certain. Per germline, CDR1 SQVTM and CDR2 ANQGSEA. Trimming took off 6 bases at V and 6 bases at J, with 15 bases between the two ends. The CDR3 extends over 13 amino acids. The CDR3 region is CSVGEHGGNEQFF. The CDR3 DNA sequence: TGCAGCGTCGGCGAACACGGCGGCAATGAGCAGTTCTTC.

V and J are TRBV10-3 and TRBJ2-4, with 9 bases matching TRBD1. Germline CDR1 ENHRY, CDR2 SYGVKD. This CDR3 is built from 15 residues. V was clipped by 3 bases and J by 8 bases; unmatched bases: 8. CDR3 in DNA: TGTGCCATCAGTGACCCAACAGGGGGCGCAGACATTCAGTACTTC. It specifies CAISDPTGGADIQYF.

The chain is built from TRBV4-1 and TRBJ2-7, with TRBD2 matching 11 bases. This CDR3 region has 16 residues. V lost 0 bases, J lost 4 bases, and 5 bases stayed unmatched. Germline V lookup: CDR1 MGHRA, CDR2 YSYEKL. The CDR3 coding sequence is TGCGCCAGCAGCCAAGATCCTAGCGGGAGGAAATACGAGCAGTACTTC. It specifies CASSQDPSGRKYEQYF.

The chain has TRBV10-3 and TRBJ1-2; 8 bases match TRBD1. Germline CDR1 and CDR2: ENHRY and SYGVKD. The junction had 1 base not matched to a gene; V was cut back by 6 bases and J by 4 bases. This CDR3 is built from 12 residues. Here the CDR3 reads CAISGQGYGYTF. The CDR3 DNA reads TGTGCCATCAGCGGACAGGGCTATGGCTACACCTTC.

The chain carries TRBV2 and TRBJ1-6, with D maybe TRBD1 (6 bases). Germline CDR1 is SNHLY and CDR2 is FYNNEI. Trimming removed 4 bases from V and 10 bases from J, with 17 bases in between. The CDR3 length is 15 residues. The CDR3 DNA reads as TGTGCCAGCAGTGGGCAAACAGGGATTTGGTCACCCCTCCACTTT. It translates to CASSGQTGIWSPLHF.

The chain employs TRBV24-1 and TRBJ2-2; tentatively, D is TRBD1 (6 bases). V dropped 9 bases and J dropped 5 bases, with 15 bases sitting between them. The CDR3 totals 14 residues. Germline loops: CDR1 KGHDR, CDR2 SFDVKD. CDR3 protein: CATRDTAETGELFF. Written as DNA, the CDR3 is TGTGCCACCCGGGACACAGCCGAGACCGGGGAGCTGTTTTTT.

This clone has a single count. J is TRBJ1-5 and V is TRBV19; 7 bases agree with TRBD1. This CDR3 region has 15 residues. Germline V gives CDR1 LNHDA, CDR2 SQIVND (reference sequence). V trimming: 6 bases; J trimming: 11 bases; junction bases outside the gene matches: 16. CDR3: CASRYRDRGGMTQHF. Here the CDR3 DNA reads TGTGCCAGTAGGTACCGGGACAGAGGCGGAATGACCCAGCATTTT.